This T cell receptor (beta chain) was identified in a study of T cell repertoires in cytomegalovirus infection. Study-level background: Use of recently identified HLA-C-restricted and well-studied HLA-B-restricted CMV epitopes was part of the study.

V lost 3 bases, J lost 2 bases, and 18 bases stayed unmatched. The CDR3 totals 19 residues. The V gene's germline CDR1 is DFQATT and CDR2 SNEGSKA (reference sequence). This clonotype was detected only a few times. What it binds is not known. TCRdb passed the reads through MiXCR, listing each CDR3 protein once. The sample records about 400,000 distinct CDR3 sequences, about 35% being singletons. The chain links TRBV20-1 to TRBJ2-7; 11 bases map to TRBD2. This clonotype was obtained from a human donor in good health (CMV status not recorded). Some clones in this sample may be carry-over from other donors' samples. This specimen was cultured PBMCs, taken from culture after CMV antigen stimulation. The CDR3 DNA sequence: TGCAGTGCTAGTCGGTATCAAGGGCTAGCGGGAGGAGGTACCTACGAGCAGTACTTC. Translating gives CSASRYQGLAGGGTYEQYF.